The 9 T cell receptor beta chains given below trace back to one sample, sequenced in a study of blood T cell repertoires in COVID-19. Clones were sequenced by immunoSEQ multiplex PCR, and TCRdb holds only the in-frame ones, with some missing. There are around 190,000 clones in the sample; roughly 82% occur only once, and 13% lies in the top ten. Sequenced sample: peripheral blood. The receptors here all came from a human donor in a cohort sampled during active COVID-19.

CDR3 region: CASSQGHIQYF. The CDR3, as DNA: TGTGCCAGCAGCCAAGGGCACATTCAGTACTTC. The rearrangement joins TRBV4-2 to TRBJ2-4; D ambiguous. Germline lookup yields CDR1 LGHNA and CDR2 YNFKEQ. CDR3 size: 11 residues. Trimming removed 1 base at V and 8 bases at J, with 3 bases between.

The genes are TRBV19 and TRBJ2-1; 9 bases line up with TRBD2. With V trimmed by 1 base and J by 6 bases, 4 bases remained unmatched. The V gene's germline CDR1 is LNHDA and CDR2 SQIVND (reference sequence). There are 15 residues in the CDR3. The DNA of the CDR3 is TGTGCCAGTAGTATAGCAGCGGGAGGTGGCAATGAGCAGTTCTTC. Amino acids: CASSIAAGGGNEQFF.

The chain couples TRBV4-2 to TRBJ2-1; a possible D gene is TRBD1 (5 bases). This CDR3 has 17 residues. The germline V and J ends were trimmed by 4 bases and 6 bases, with 22 bases remaining between them. The germline gives CDR1 LGHNA, CDR2 YNFKEQ. The DNA of the CDR3 is TGTGCCAGCAGCCGAACCAACCAGGGCCGAAGCCCCAATGAGCAGTTCTTC. This sequence encodes CASSRTNQGRSPNEQFF.

The CDR3 nucleotides are TGTGCCAGCAGTTACTTCCCGGGACAGGGATCCGAGCAGTACTTC. It yields the protein CASSYFPGQGSEQYF. The gene calls are TRBV28 and TRBJ2-7; 9 nucleotides agree with TRBD1. V shed 4 bases and J 6 bases; nucleotides not matched to a gene: 10. This CDR3 has 15 residues. Germline V gives CDR1 MDHEN, CDR2 SYDVKM.

The chain employs TRBV18 and TRBJ2-5; D is possibly TRBD2 (5 bases). Germline CDR1 KGHSH, CDR2 LQKENI. Trimming shortened V by 2 bases and J by 7 bases, and 20 bases separated the two germline ends. CDR3 length: 16 amino acids. In DNA, the CDR3 is TGTGCCAGCTCACCAATACTAGGGCAAGACCCGGGGACCCAGTACTTC. It encodes CASSPILGQDPGTQYF.

The J gene is TRBJ2-3, the V gene TRBV6-6, with a possible D match to TRBD2 (6 bases). The germline gives CDR1 MNHNY, CDR2 SVGAGI (reference sequence). The CDR3 loop spans 14 amino acids. V was trimmed by 7 bases and J by 5 bases, leaving 16 bases between them. The CDR3 DNA follows: TGTGCCAGCACCCACAGGTCGGGAGTAGATACGCAGTATTTT. Translation gives CASTHRSGVDTQYF.

The chain joins TRBV30 to TRBJ1-6; D gene unclear. CDR3 length: 15 residues. In germline, CDR1 is GTSNPN, CDR2 SVGIG (reference sequence). V lost 1 base and J 4 bases, leaving 11 bases between the germline ends. The CDR3 nucleotides read TGTGCCTGGAGTGCGCGGGTGAGGTATAATTCACCCCTCCACTTT. Its translation is CAWSARVRYNSPLHF. Full variable domain (rest looked up from reference TRBV30 and TRBJ1-6): SQTIHQWPATLVQPVGSPLSLECTVEGTSNPNLYWYRQAAGRGLQLLFYSVGIGQISSEVPQNLSASRPQDRQFILSSKKLLLSDSGFYLCAWSARVRYNSPLHFGNGTRLTVT.

A few counts support this clone. The chain has TRBV15 and TRBJ1-1; maybe TRBD1 (5 bases). Per the germline V gene, CDR1 is LNHNV and CDR2 is YYDKDF (reference sequence). The V end was cut by 0 bases, the J end by 5 bases, with 10 bases between. The CDR3 length is 14 residues. Here the CDR3 reads CATSREKGVTEAFF. CDR3 DNA: TGTGCCACCAGCAGAGAGAAAGGGGTAACTGAAGCTTTCTTT.

The chain carries TRBV24-1 and TRBJ1-3; unclear D gene. V was shortened by 9 bases and J by 4 bases, with 6 bases between the two germline ends. The length of the CDR3 is 11 residues. Looked up from germline, CDR1 is KGHDR and CDR2 is SFDVKD. CDR3 region: CATEAGNTIYF. The CDR3 nucleotides read TGTGCCACCGAGGCGGGAAACACCATATATTTT.